What follows are 14 T cell receptor beta chains derived from one specimen sequenced in a study of OX40 agonist ivuxolimab in advanced cancers. Profiling relied on immunoSEQ multiplex PCR, and the TCRdb table lists in-frame clones only, not all of them. In the table there are some 66,000 clones, almost 85% of which are singletons. Sequenced here: CD4+ or CD8+ T cells sorted from blood, sampled in a trial of the OX40 agonist ivuxolimab. These receptors originate from an adult with an advanced solid tumor such as melanoma, head and neck, liver or kidney cancer.

The chain recombines TRBV7-9 with TRBJ1-2; 7 nucleotides line up with TRBD1. With 5 bases clipped from V and 5 bases from J, the junction kept 11 bases outside the gene matches. Germline V gene data show CDR1 as SEHNR and CDR2 as FQNEAQ (reference sequence). The CDR3 sequence is 15 residues long. The CDR3 DNA is TGTGCCAGCAGCGCCCGGGACAGTGGGGCGTATGGCTACACCTTC. This gives the protein CASSARDSGAYGYTF.

This clone has just one count. The chain joins TRBV28 to TRBJ2-3, with a possible D match to TRBD1 (6 bases). The CDR3 has 17 amino acids. Germline CDR1 reads MDHEN; CDR2 reads SYDVKM. The germline V and J ends were trimmed by 3 bases and 3 bases, with 19 bases remaining between them. The CDR3 is CASSLGAGDPLTDTQYF. In DNA form, the CDR3 reads TGTGCCAGCAGTTTGGGGGCAGGGGACCCTCTAACAGATACGCAGTATTTT.

DNA for the CDR3: TGTGCCAGCACGGCAGGCGGAGAGACCCAGTACTTC. Encoded protein: CASTAGGETQYF. The V gene is TRBV6-6, the J gene TRBJ2-5; D unclear. The CDR3 extends over 12 amino acids. Germline V CDR1 and CDR2: MNHNY, SVGAGI (reference sequence). V was clipped by 7 bases and J by 4 bases, with 10 bases between them.

In DNA form, the CDR3 reads TGCGCCAGCAGCCTTGGGGGCGGCGAATTGAATTCACCCCTCCACTTT. This gives the protein CASSLGGGELNSPLHF. The gene calls are TRBV5-1 and TRBJ1-6; D is possibly TRBD1 (6 bases). CDR3 length: 16 residues. Germline values: CDR1 SGHRS, CDR2 YFSETQ. V was shortened by 4 bases and J by 7 bases, with 18 bases between the two germline ends.

The genes are TRBV7-9 and TRBJ2-2; no clear D gene. This CDR3 region has 16 residues. V lost 1 base to trimming and J lost 3 bases, with 12 bases between them. CDR1 SEHNR and CDR2 FQNEAQ come from the germline V gene (reference sequence). CDR3 protein: CASSLGTTADTGELFF. The CDR3 DNA follows: TGTGCCAGCAGCTTAGGTACGACCGCGGACACCGGGGAGCTGTTTTTT. The full variable domain, with the rest looked up from reference TRBV7-9 and TRBJ2-2, is DTGVSQNPRHKITKRGQNVTFRCDPISEHNRLYWYRQTLGQGPEFLTYFQNEAQLEKSRLLSDRFSAERPKGSFSTLEIQRTEQGDSAMYLCASSLGTTADTGELFFGEGSRLTVL.

The chain joins TRBV6-6 to TRBJ1-3; D call uncertain. Germline V CDR1 and CDR2: MNHNY, SVGAGI (reference sequence). V lost 9 bases and J 0 bases, leaving 18 bases between the germline ends. The CDR3 is 16 amino acids. This chain's CDR3 is CASTLQDGSSGNTIYF. The DNA for the CDR3 is TGTGCCAGTACTCTCCAGGACGGGAGCTCTGGAAACACCATATATTTT.

This rearrangement joins TRBV6-1 to TRBJ2-7, with D perhaps matching TRBD1 (6 bases). Trimming removed 4 bases from V and 3 bases from J, with 10 bases in between. CDR3 length: 13 amino acids. CDR1 MNHNS and CDR2 SASEGT come from the germline V gene. CDR3 DNA: TGTGCCAGCAGTGGAACAGGGAGCTACGAGCAGTACTTC. Protein product: CASSGTGSYEQYF.

The genes are TRBV14 and TRBJ1-1; the D gene is possibly TRBD1 (6 bases). The CDR3 consists of 15 residues. Per germline, CDR1 SGHDN and CDR2 FVKESK. Trimming stripped 3 bases from V and 0 bases from J, with 11 bases between. The CDR3 bases are TGTGCCAGCAGCCAGCCAGGGGCTTTGAACACTGAAGCTTTCTTT. Translated: CASSQPGALNTEAFF. Together with reference TRBV14 and TRBJ1-1, the CDR3 gives the full variable domain: EAGVTQFPSHSVIEKGQTVTLRCDPISGHDNLYWYRRVMGKEIKFLLHFVKESKQDESGMPNNRFLAERTGGTYSTLKVQPAELEDSGVYFCASSQPGALNTEAFFGQGTRLTVV.

The V and J genes are TRBV19 and TRBJ1-5, with TRBD1 matching 10 bases. The CDR3 consists of 16 residues. In germline, CDR1 is LNHDA, CDR2 SQIVND (reference sequence). V trimming: 4 bases; J trimming: 3 bases; junction bases outside the gene matches: 6. The CDR3: CASSNPGQGLNQPQHF. The CDR3 DNA reads as TGTGCCAGTAGTAATCCGGGACAGGGGCTCAATCAGCCCCAGCATTTT.

This clone appeared a single time. The chain's CDR3 is CASSFTGAGNQPQHF. CDR3 in DNA: TGTGCCAGCAGTTTCACAGGGGCCGGCAATCAGCCCCAGCATTTT. The genes are TRBV27 and TRBJ1-5; 7 bases agree with TRBD1. V lost 3 bases and J lost 2; bases outside the gene matches: 4. This CDR3 contains 15 residues. Per germline, CDR1 MNHEY and CDR2 SMNVEV (reference sequence).

The V and J genes are TRBV4-2 and TRBJ2-7; 10 nucleotides line up with TRBD2. The CDR3 sequence is 14 residues long. The germline V gene has CDR1 LGHNA and CDR2 YNFKEQ. J was trimmed by 7 bases and V by 3 bases; bases with no gene match: 6. This CDR3 is CASSQPSGSGEQYF. The CDR3 DNA follows: TGTGCCAGCAGCCAGCCTAGCGGGAGCGGGGAGCAGTACTTC.

This rearrangement joins TRBV7-2 to TRBJ2-5; D unresolved. The CDR3 consists of 13 residues. V dropped 1 base and J dropped 6 bases, with 9 bases sitting between them. Germline CDR1 and CDR2: SGHTA and FQGNSA. CDR3 nucleotide sequence: TGTGCCAGCAGCTTAGTGCGCTATCAGACCCAGTACTTC. It encodes CASSLVRYQTQYF.

This chain uses TRBV28 with TRBJ1-1; D is uncertain. This CDR3 has 14 residues. The germline V gene has CDR1 MDHEN and CDR2 SYDVKM. The V gene lost 3 bases and the J gene lost 4 bases, with 12 bases spanning the gap. Here the CDR3 reads CASSFLRTGTEAFF. In nucleotides, the CDR3 is TGTGCCAGCAGTTTTTTACGGACGGGCACTGAAGCTTTCTTT.

The V gene is TRBV14, the J gene TRBJ1-3; 11 bases are a match to TRBD1. Germline values: CDR1 SGHDN, CDR2 FVKESK. With V trimmed by 5 bases and J by 4 bases, 7 bases remained unmatched. This CDR3 spans 16 amino acids. Here the CDR3 reads CASSEDRGRVGNTIYF. The CDR3 DNA is TGTGCCAGCAGCGAGGACAGGGGGCGCGTCGGAAACACCATATATTTT.